Presented here are 26 T cell receptor beta chains from one specimen sequenced in a study of T cell responses to AZD1222 COVID-19 vaccine. The repertoire was sequenced with immunoSEQ multiplex PCR; TCRdb's copy has only in-frame clones and lacks some. Counted here are 68,000 or so clones, 80% occurring once; the ten biggest clones make up about 12%. Sequencing used peripheral blood, obtained on day 0 of AZD1222 vaccination. Receptors were obtained from an adult in good health.

The chain employs TRBV2 and TRBJ1-2, with D unclear. Germline values: CDR1 SNHLY, CDR2 FYNNEI. The CDR3 contains 15 residues. V was shortened by 3 bases and J by 3 bases, with 14 bases between the two germline ends. DNA of the CDR3: TGTGCCAGCAGTGACGTCCGCTTGAGGGACTATGGCTACACCTTC. This gives the protein CASSDVRLRDYGYTF.

The count of this clone is one. The rearrangement joins TRBV7-2 to TRBJ2-7; D tentatively reads TRBD1 or TRBD2 (5 bases each). The CDR3 totals 15 residues. Germline V gives CDR1 SGHTA, CDR2 FQGNSA. The germline V and J ends were trimmed by 2 bases and 7 bases, with 18 bases remaining between them. CDR3 DNA sequence: TGTGCCAGCAGCTTAAGTGCTTACTTAGAGGGGGAGCAGTACTTC. Amino acid sequence: CASSLSAYLEGEQYF.

This chain links TRBV20-1 with TRBJ2-4, with a possible D match to TRBD1 (7 bases). The V end lost 3 bases, the J end lost 0 bases, and 24 bases lay between the germline ends. This CDR3 has 19 amino acids. Germline V gene data show CDR1 as DFQATT and CDR2 as SNEGSKA (reference sequence). CDR3 nucleotide sequence: TGCAGTGCTAGTTCCCTCAGGGGGGATCATTCTCTAGCCAAAAACATTCAGTACTTC. It codes for CSASSLRGDHSLAKNIQYF.

The CDR3 DNA reads as TGTGCCAGCATCTTACAGGGGGGATATGAAGCTTTCTTT. It is translated as CASILQGGYEAFF. This chain links TRBV25-1 with TRBJ1-1, with 8 bases matching TRBD1. V lost 7 bases and J lost 7; bases outside the gene matches: 8. CDR1 and CDR2 from the germline V gene are MGHDK and SYGVNS. The CDR3 runs to 13 residues.

This clone was counted between two and nine times. V and J are TRBV15 and TRBJ1-5; 8 bases align to TRBD1. The CDR3 is made up of 18 amino acids. The V and J ends lost 2 bases and 4 bases, in that order; junction bases with no gene match: 13. In germline, CDR1 is LNHNV, CDR2 YYDKDF (reference sequence). CDR3 residues: CATSRSSATGVGNQPQHF. As DNA, the CDR3 is TGTGCCACCAGCAGATCTTCCGCGACAGGGGTCGGTAATCAGCCCCAGCATTTT.

The V gene is TRBV2, the J gene TRBJ2-2; maybe TRBD1 (6 bases). Trimming took off 9 bases at V and 1 base at J, with 9 bases between the two ends. In germline, CDR1 is SNHLY, CDR2 FYNNEI. The CDR3 sequence is 13 residues long. The CDR3 sequence is CARTGLNTGELFF. As DNA, the CDR3 is TGTGCCAGGACAGGCTTGAACACCGGGGAGCTGTTTTTT.

The gene calls are TRBV29-1 and TRBJ1-2, with a tentative D call TRBD1 (6 bases). Trimming took 7 bases from V and 2 from J, leaving 11 bases between them. Germline V gene lookup returns CDR1 SQVTM and CDR2 ANQGSEA. This CDR3 is built from 12 residues. The CDR3 sequence: CSAGQSNYGYTF. DNA for the CDR3: TGCAGCGCTGGACAGTCCAACTATGGCTACACCTTC.

This clone has more than one count but fewer than ten. The rearrangement links TRBV19 to TRBJ1-2, with D unclear. This CDR3 comprises 13 residues. Germline V gene sequence: CDR1 LNHDA, CDR2 SQIVND (reference sequence). V lost 5 bases and J 5 bases, leaving 12 bases between the germline ends. Here the CDR3 DNA reads TGTGCCAGTAGTCTCGAGGGAGAGTATGGCTACACCTTC. This encodes CASSLEGEYGYTF.

The rearrangement uses TRBV3-1 (or the pseudogene TRBV3-2) and TRBJ2-7, with D possibly being TRBD2 (6 bases). Trimming pared 3 bases from V and 3 bases from J, leaving 12 bases between. The CDR3 loop spans 14 amino acids. CDR1 is LGHDT, CDR2 YNNKEL, per germline (reference sequence). DNA for the CDR3: TGTGCCAGCAGCCATCAAGCGGGCTTCTACGAGCAGTACTTC. It specifies CASSHQAGFYEQYF.

The CDR3 DNA follows: TGTGCCAGCAGCGGGGGACTAGCGGAACAAGAGACCCAGTACTTC. Translation gives CASSGGLAEQETQYF. The chain recombines TRBV9 with TRBJ2-5; 11 nucleotides line up with TRBD2. The ends lost 3 bases at V and 2 bases at J; junction bases unmatched: 3. Germline lookup yields CDR1 SGDLS and CDR2 YYNGEE. The CDR3 sequence is 15 residues long.

This rearrangement joins TRBV12-3 or TRBV12-4 to TRBJ1-2; D not certain. There are 13 residues in the CDR3. The V end lost 1 base, the J end lost 2 bases, and 5 bases lay between the germline ends. CDR3 region: CASSLDGNYGYTF. CDR3 coding DNA: TGTGCCAGCAGTTTAGACGGGAACTATGGCTACACCTTC.

In DNA, the CDR3 is TGCGCCAGCAGTCAATCCCTCAGGCGGTCGGAGCCCTATGGCTACACCTTC. Amino acid sequence: CASSQSLRRSEPYGYTF. This chain connects TRBV23-1 to TRBJ1-2; D unclear. TRBV23-1 is labeled an ORF, and its function is uncertain. Deletions cut 0 bases from V and 4 bases from J, with 18 bases between. The CDR3 is made up of 17 amino acids.

This clone occurred a few times. The rearrangement uses TRBV3-1 (or the pseudogene TRBV3-2) and TRBJ2-1; 8 nucleotides align to TRBD2. J lost 3 bases, V lost 0 bases, and 7 bases had no gene match. The CDR3 loop spans 17 amino acids. Germline V CDR1 and CDR2: LGHDT, YNNKEL (reference sequence). DNA of the CDR3: TGTGCCAGCAGCCAAGATCCGGGGGGGCCAATCTACAATGAGCAGTTCTTC. It encodes CASSQDPGGPIYNEQFF.

This clone came up a few times. The V call is TRBV5-1, the J call TRBJ2-2; D possibly matches TRBD1 or TRBD2 (5 bases each). There are 14 residues in the CDR3. Trimming took off 3 bases at V and 4 bases at J, with 10 bases between the two ends. Germline CDR1 and CDR2: SGHRS and YFSETQ. Here the CDR3 reads CASSWDGATGELFF. CDR3 bases: TGCGCCAGCAGCTGGGACGGCGCCACCGGGGAGCTGTTTTTT.

This clone was picked up one time. This chain connects TRBV10-2 to TRBJ1-6, with 7 bases fitting TRBD1. This CDR3 spans 13 amino acids. After removal of 6 bases from V and 10 bases from J, the junction contained 6 bases not matched to a gene. Germline loops: CDR1 WSHSY, CDR2 SAAADI. CDR3 region: CASSGTVRSPLHF. The CDR3 coding sequence is TGCGCCAGCAGCGGGACAGTTCGATCACCCCTCCACTTT.

This chain joins TRBV5-1 and TRBJ1-1, with no clear D. CDR3 length: 16 amino acids. CDR1 is SGHRS, CDR2 YFSETQ, per germline. V gave up 1 base and J gave up 4 bases, with 17 bases separating them. DNA for the CDR3: TGCGCCAGCAGCTTGTTCTCTTTGGGAAGAATCACTGAAGCTTTCTTT. Translation gives CASSLFSLGRITEAFF.

The chain couples TRBV18 to TRBJ2-3; D ambiguous. Trimming removed 1 base at V and 10 bases at J, with 9 bases between. Per the germline V gene, CDR1 is KGHSH and CDR2 is LQKENI. CDR3 length equals 12 residues. For the CDR3, the DNA is TGTGCCAGCTCACCACTCGTCAGTTCGCAGTATTTT. It yields the protein CASSPLVSSQYF.

Only a few counts were recorded for this clone. The V and J genes are TRBV3-1 (or the pseudogene TRBV3-2) and TRBJ2-1, with 8 nucleotides matching TRBD2. Germline V gene sequence: CDR1 LGHDT, CDR2 YNNKEL (reference sequence). V shed 0 bases, J shed 3 bases, and the junction held 4 bases outside the gene matches. There are 16 residues in the CDR3. CDR3 loop: CASSQDLRGVYNEQFF. The CDR3 nucleotides read TGTGCCAGCAGCCAAGATTTGCGGGGGGTCTACAATGAGCAGTTCTTC.

The rearrangement links TRBV3-1 (or the pseudogene TRBV3-2) to TRBJ2-1; a weak D match, TRBD2 (6 bases). V lost 0 bases and J lost 13, with 13 bases in between. The CDR3 consists of 13 residues. CDR1 is LGHDT, CDR2 YNNKEL, per germline (reference sequence). CDR3 amino acids: CASSQDSLAYQFF. Here the CDR3 DNA reads TGTGCCAGCAGCCAAGATAGTCTAGCGTATCAGTTCTTC.

The chain joins TRBV2 to TRBJ1-5; tentative D call: TRBD1 (6 bases). Germline V gene sequence: CDR1 SNHLY, CDR2 FYNNEI. The CDR3 has 13 amino acids. Trimming took off 0 bases at V and 7 bases at J, with 7 bases between the two ends. CDR3 in amino acids: CASSEAQGQPQHF. The CDR3 DNA reads as TGTGCCAGCAGTGAAGCGCAGGGGCAGCCCCAGCATTTT.

In its sample, this clone was seen once. A junction end diverges from the germline sequence, so it may reflect a read error. CDR3 in DNA: TGTGCCAGCAGATACTCGACGGGAGGCTATGGCTACACCTTC. Protein product: CASRYSTGGYGYTF. The chain uses TRBV6-5 and TRBJ1-2, with D unclear. CDR3 length: 14 residues. Looked up from germline, CDR1 is MNHEY and CDR2 is SVGAGI.

This clone has a handful of counts. The chain uses TRBV11-3 and TRBJ1-1; 7 nucleotides match TRBD1. Per the germline V gene, CDR1 is SGHNT and CDR2 is YENEEA. The CDR3 has 14 amino acids. V gave up 5 bases and J gave up 4 bases; unmatched junction bases: 7. In DNA form, the CDR3 reads TGTGCCAGCAGCCCGAGCCAGGGGGGCACTGAAGCTTTCTTT. Its translation: CASSPSQGGTEAFF.

The J gene is TRBJ1-2, the V gene TRBV7-9; the match to TRBD1 covers 8 bases. CDR1 is SEHNR and CDR2 is FQNEAQ in the germline V gene (reference sequence). The CDR3 is 13 amino acids. The ends lost 5 bases at V and 7 bases at J; junction bases unmatched: 6. DNA for the CDR3: TGTGCCAGCAGCCCGGACAGGGTGTCTGGCTACACCTTC. Protein sequence: CASSPDRVSGYTF.

V and J are TRBV11-3 and TRBJ2-7, with TRBD1 matching over 10 bases. In germline, CDR1 is SGHNT, CDR2 YENEEA. The length of the CDR3 is 14 residues. V dropped 4 bases and J dropped 5; count of bases not matched to a gene: 5. CDR3 in amino acids: CASSSGTGVDEQYF. DNA of the CDR3: TGTGCCAGCAGCTCCGGGACAGGGGTTGACGAGCAGTACTTC. Variable domain in full (rest from reference TRBV11-3 and TRBJ2-7): EAGVVQSPRYKIIEKKQPVAFWCNPISGHNTLYWYLQNLGQGPELLIRYENEEAVDDSQLPKDRFSAERLKGVDSTLKIQPAELGDSAVYLCASSSGTGVDEQYFGPGTRLTVT.

This chain connects TRBV5-4 to TRBJ2-5; D uncertain. The CDR3 length is 11 residues. Germline CDR1 SGHNT, CDR2 YYREEE (reference sequence). Trimming took off 4 bases at V and 2 bases at J, with 3 bases between the two ends. This CDR3 reads CASSQQETQYF. In DNA, the CDR3 is TGTGCCAGCAGCCAGCAAGAGACCCAGTACTTC.

This chain uses TRBV9 with TRBJ1-3, with D unresolved. The germline V gene has CDR1 SGDLS and CDR2 YYNGEE. V was clipped by 0 bases and J by 3 bases, with 4 bases between them. The CDR3 is 13 amino acids. CDR3 residues: CASSVGYGNTIYF. CDR3 nucleotides: TGTGCCAGCAGCGTAGGGTATGGAAACACCATATATTTT.